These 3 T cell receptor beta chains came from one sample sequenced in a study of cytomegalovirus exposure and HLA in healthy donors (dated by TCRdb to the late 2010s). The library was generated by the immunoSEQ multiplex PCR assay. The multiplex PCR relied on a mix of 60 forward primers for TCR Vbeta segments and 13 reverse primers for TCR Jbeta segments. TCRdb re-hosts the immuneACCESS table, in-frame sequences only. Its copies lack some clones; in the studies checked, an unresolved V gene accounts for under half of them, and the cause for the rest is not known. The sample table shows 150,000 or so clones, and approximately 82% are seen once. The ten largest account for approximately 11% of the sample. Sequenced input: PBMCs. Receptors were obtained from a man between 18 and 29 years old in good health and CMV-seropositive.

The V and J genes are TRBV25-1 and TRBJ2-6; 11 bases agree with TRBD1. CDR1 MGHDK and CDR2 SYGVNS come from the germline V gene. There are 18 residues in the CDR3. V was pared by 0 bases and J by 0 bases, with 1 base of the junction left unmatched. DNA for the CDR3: TGTGCCAGCAGTGAATATGGGACAGGGGGCTCTGGGGCCAACGTCCTGACTTTC. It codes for CASSEYGTGGSGANVLTF.

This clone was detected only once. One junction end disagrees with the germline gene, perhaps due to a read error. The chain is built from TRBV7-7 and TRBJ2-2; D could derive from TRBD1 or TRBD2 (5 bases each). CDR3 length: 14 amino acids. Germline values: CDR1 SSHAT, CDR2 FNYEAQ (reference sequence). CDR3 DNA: TGTGCTAGCAGCTTAGCGCCCTGGGGCCGGGAGCTGTTTTTT. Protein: CASSLAPWGRELFF.

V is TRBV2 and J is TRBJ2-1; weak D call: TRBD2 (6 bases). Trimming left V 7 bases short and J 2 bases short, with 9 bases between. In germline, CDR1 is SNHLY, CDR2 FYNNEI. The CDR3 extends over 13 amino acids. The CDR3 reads CASIGGTYNEQFF. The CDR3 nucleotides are TGTGCCAGCATCGGCGGGACCTACAATGAGCAGTTCTTC.